This T cell receptor beta chain was sequenced in a study of spatial heterogeneity in lung cancer. The time point: sample taken at primary tumor resection. Unsorted tumor, nontumor lung tissue or cryopreserved PBMC supplied the whole RNA. TCRdb independently ran MiXCR on the 5' RACE reads; one entry per CDR3 protein. The top ten clones hold roughly 7% of a sample with tens of thousands of distinct CDR3 sequences, approximately 8% of them seen once. Germline lookup yields CDR1 SQVTM and CDR2 ANQGSEA. The ends were cut back, 1 base at V and 5 bases at J, with 11 bases in the middle. The CDR3 loop spans 13 amino acids.

The rearrangement joins TRBV29-1 to TRBJ1-1, with D perhaps TRBD1 (5 bases). The material was PBMCs, obtained at surgery. The TCR was taken from a male donor with early-stage non-small cell lung cancer. CDR3 DNA: TGCAGCGTTGAAGCTCAGGGTGGTACTGAAGCTTTCTTT. Translated: CSVEAQGGTEAFF.